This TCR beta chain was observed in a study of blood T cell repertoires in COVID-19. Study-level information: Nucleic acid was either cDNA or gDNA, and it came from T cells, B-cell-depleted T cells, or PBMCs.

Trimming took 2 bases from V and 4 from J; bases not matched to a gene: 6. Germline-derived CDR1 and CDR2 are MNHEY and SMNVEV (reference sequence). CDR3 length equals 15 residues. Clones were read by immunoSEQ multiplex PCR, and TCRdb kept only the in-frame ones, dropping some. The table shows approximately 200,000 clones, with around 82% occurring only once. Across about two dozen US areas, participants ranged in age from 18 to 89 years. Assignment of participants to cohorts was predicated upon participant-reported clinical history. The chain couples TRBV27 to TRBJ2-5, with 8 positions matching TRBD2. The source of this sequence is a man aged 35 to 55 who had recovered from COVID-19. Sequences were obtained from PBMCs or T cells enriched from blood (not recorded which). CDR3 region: CASSLGWAGGETQYF. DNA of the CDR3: TGTGCCAGCAGTTTAGGATGGGCGGGGGGAGAGACCCAGTACTTC.